This T cell receptor beta chain was observed in a study of blood T cell repertoires in COVID-19. Germline V gene data show CDR1 as WNHNN and CDR2 as SYGVQD (reference sequence). This CDR3 is 15 amino acids long. The V end lost 3 bases, the J end lost 3 bases, and 13 bases lay between the germline ends. Original methodology: Estimation of nucleated cell counts was performed using reference gene primer amplification. The method was immunoSEQ multiplex PCR; TCRdb's version includes in-frame clones alone and lacks a portion of them. V and J calls and clone size are given by that table; D and trimming were obtained from the DNA. The sample carries around 270,000 clones, roughly 90% recorded once.

The sequencing sample was made of peripheral blood. This receptor was taken from a middle-aged man with acute or convalescent COVID-19. The V gene is TRBV10-1, the J gene TRBJ2-3; weak D call: TRBD2 (6 bases). CDR3 region: CASSDLGGATDTQYF. DNA for the CDR3: TGCGCCAGCAGTGACTTGGGGGGAGCTACAGATACGCAGTATTTT.